The 32 T cell receptor beta chains in this list originate from one sample, sequenced in a study of cytomegalovirus exposure and HLA in healthy donors. The PCR ran on 60 Vbeta and 13 Jbeta primers. Using immunoSEQ multiplex PCR, the repertoire was profiled, and TCRdb retains in-frame clones only, with some absent. The sample yields roughly 92,000 clones, 7.6% seen once. Sequences were obtained from PBMCs. These receptors were obtained from a man in his forties or fifties in good health and CMV-seronegative.

The table lists this clone with a few counts. The chain joins TRBV9 to TRBJ2-1; D may be TRBD2 (6 bases). Trimming cost V 3 bases and J 10 bases, with 17 bases left between them. This CDR3 region has 14 residues. Germline V gene lookup returns CDR1 SGDLS and CDR2 YYNGEE. CDR3 region: CASSATAGTREQFF. CDR3 coding DNA: TGTGCCAGCAGCGCTACCGCGGGGACTCGGGAGCAGTTCTTC.

This chain uses TRBV5-1 with TRBJ2-2, with 9 bases fitting TRBD1. The V gene end was trimmed by 4 bases and the J gene end by 3 bases; junction bases not matched to a gene: 4. The CDR3 sequence is 15 residues long. Germline V gene data show CDR1 as SGHRS and CDR2 as YFSETQ. For the CDR3, the DNA is TGCGCCAGCAGCCCCAGACAGGGGGACACCGGGGAGCTGTTTTTT. Amino acids: CASSPRQGDTGELFF.

In DNA, the CDR3 is TGTGCCAGCAGCTCCCTTATCGGGCAGTTCTTC. It is translated as CASSSLIGQFF. V and J are TRBV7-2 and TRBJ2-1; D is unclear. Trimming took 4 bases from V and 12 from J, leaving 10 bases between them. Looked up from germline, CDR1 is SGHTA and CDR2 is FQGNSA. The CDR3 runs to 11 residues.

V usage is TRBV9 and J usage is TRBJ2-7; TRBD1 matches at 9 bases. The CDR3 consists of 15 residues. J gave up 5 bases and V 0 bases, and 6 bases lay outside the gene matches. From germline, CDR1 is SGDLS and CDR2 YYNGEE. The CDR3 reads CASSVGDRVQNEQYF. The CDR3 nucleotides are TGTGCCAGCAGCGTAGGGGACAGGGTGCAAAACGAGCAGTACTTC.

J is TRBJ1-4 and V is TRBV6-1; D might be TRBD1 (6 bases). The germline V and J ends were trimmed by 6 bases and 7 bases, with 15 bases remaining between them. The germline gives CDR1 MNHNS, CDR2 SASEGT. The CDR3 consists of 14 residues. The CDR3 is CASRMGHRGEKLFF. The DNA of the CDR3 is TGTGCCAGCAGGATGGGACACCGGGGTGAAAAACTGTTTTTT.

V and J are TRBV28 and TRBJ1-5; perhaps TRBD1 as D (5 bases). Germline V gene sequence: CDR1 MDHEN, CDR2 SYDVKM. Between the trimmed V and J ends, which lost 7 bases and 6 bases, there was a span of 13 bases. This CDR3 contains 13 residues. CDR3 in DNA: TGTGCCAGCACTACGGGGGGGACTCAGCCCCAGCATTTT. Amino acid sequence: CASTTGGTQPQHF.

This clone was counted a few times. The chain employs TRBV18 and TRBJ1-1, with D hard to call. Trimming cost V 5 bases and J 0 bases, with 10 bases left between them. From germline, CDR1 is KGHSH and CDR2 LQKENI. The CDR3 covers 14 residues. The CDR3 DNA reads TGTGCCAGCTCATCTTCCGGGATGAACACTGAAGCTTTCTTT. It translates to CASSSSGMNTEAFF.

This clone was observed a few times. The gene calls are TRBV5-3 and TRBJ1-5; D might be TRBD1 (6 bases). TRBV5-3 counts as an open reading frame of uncertain function. The CDR3 totals 14 residues. With 9 bases removed from V and 2 bases from J, the gap between germline ends came to 15 bases. CDR3 residues: CAKLTGLGNQPQHF. The CDR3 nucleotides read TGTGCCAAACTTACAGGGTTGGGCAATCAGCCCCAGCATTTT.

The V call is TRBV7-8, the J call TRBJ2-2, with D possibly TRBD1 on 6 matching bases. Between the trimmed V and J ends, which lost 5 bases and 1 base, there was a span of 14 bases. The CDR3 spans 16 residues. The germline V gene encodes CDR1 SGHVS and CDR2 FQNEAQ. The DNA for the CDR3 is TGTGCCAGCAGCATCCGGGACATCCTGAACACCGGGGAGCTGTTTTTT. It specifies CASSIRDILNTGELFF.

This clone has only a few counts. The chain employs TRBV4-2 and TRBJ2-3; 10 nucleotides agree with TRBD2. Germline loops: CDR1 LGHNA, CDR2 YNFKEQ. This CDR3 contains 15 residues. V lost 4 bases to trimming and J lost 6 bases; unmatched junction nucleotides: 7. This chain's CDR3 is CASSLEAGGADTQYF. The CDR3 coding sequence is TGTGCCAGCAGCCTTGAAGCGGGGGGGGCGGATACGCAGTATTTT.

This clone has more than one count but fewer than ten. The chain has TRBV5-1 and TRBJ2-1, with 15 bases that match TRBD2. V lost 3 bases, J lost 7 bases, and 5 bases stayed unmatched. Germline V gene lookup returns CDR1 SGHRS and CDR2 YFSETQ. The CDR3 covers 16 residues. For the CDR3, the DNA is TGCGCCAGCAGCTCCGGACTAGCGGGGGGGCAGAATGAGCAGTTCTTC. Its protein is CASSSGLAGGQNEQFF.

The sample holds a few counts of this clone. V and J are TRBV6-1 and TRBJ1-2, with D perhaps matching TRBD1 (5 bases). The V end was cut by 1 base, the J end by 3 bases, with 12 bases between. The CDR3 spans 15 residues. Germline V gene sequence: CDR1 MNHNS, CDR2 SASEGT. CDR3 in amino acids: CASSEGYRSYYGYTF. DNA of the CDR3: TGTGCCAGCAGTGAAGGTTACAGGTCCTACTATGGCTACACCTTC.

The chain joins TRBV5-1 to TRBJ1-5, with D possibly matching TRBD1 (5 bases). The CDR3 is 15 residues long. Germline CDR1 SGHRS, CDR2 YFSETQ. V lost 4 bases to trimming and J lost 2 bases, with 13 bases between them. The DNA for the CDR3 is TGCGCCAGCAGCCCCGGGGGGTCTGGCAATCAGCCCCAGCATTTT. Translating it yields CASSPGGSGNQPQHF.

This clone was counted only a few times. The chain employs TRBV2 and TRBJ1-2; 7 bases line up with TRBD1. CDR3 size: 16 residues. Germline V gene lookup returns CDR1 SNHLY and CDR2 FYNNEI. Germline trimming cut 4 bases from V and 5 bases from J; bases unmatched to any gene: 13. DNA of the CDR3: TGTGCCAGCAGTGGAACTCGGGGACAGAGGGTATATGGCTACACCTTC. Translation gives CASSGTRGQRVYGYTF.

The chain couples TRBV9 to TRBJ2-2; no firm D call. Germline-derived CDR1 and CDR2 are SGDLS and YYNGEE. The CDR3 loop spans 13 amino acids. Trimming stripped 0 bases from V and 6 bases from J, with 6 bases between. Here the CDR3 DNA reads TGTGCCAGCAGCGTAGGCACGGCCGGGGAGCTGTTTTTT. Its translation: CASSVGTAGELFF.

In its sample, this clone was seen a few times. One end of the junction is discordant with germline, which a read error may explain. V gene TRBV7-7 combines with J gene TRBJ2-2; 10 nucleotides match TRBD1. CDR3 length equals 16 residues. Germline V lookup: CDR1 SSHAT, CDR2 FNYEAQ (reference sequence). CDR3 nucleotides: TGTGCTAGCAGCTCCACCGGGACAGGGGAGACCGGGGAGCTGTTTTTT. This encodes CASSSTGTGETGELFF.

This clone was detected a few times. The chain uses TRBV4-3 and TRBJ2-7; the match to TRBD1 covers 9 bases. Germline CDR1 reads LGHNA; CDR2 reads YSLEER. This CDR3 region has 16 residues. V shed 1 base, J shed 0 bases, and the junction held 4 bases outside the gene matches. CDR3 sequence (DNA): TGCGCCAGCAGCCAAGGTGGGACAGGGAGCTCCTACGAGCAGTACTTC. This gives the protein CASSQGGTGSSYEQYF.

This clone turned up a few times. The V and J genes are TRBV9 and TRBJ2-1, with TRBD2 matching 8 bases. The germline V gene has CDR1 SGDLS and CDR2 YYNGEE. V lost 0 bases to trimming and J lost 6 bases; unmatched junction nucleotides: 8. The CDR3 runs 16 residues. Here the CDR3 reads CASSVEGAGVPNEQFF. The CDR3 DNA follows: TGTGCCAGCAGCGTAGAGGGAGCGGGAGTCCCCAATGAGCAGTTCTTC.

This clone has more than one count but fewer than ten. V gene TRBV4-3 combines with J gene TRBJ2-7; D is possibly TRBD2 (5 bases). Trimming took off 0 bases at V and 3 bases at J, with 15 bases between the two ends. Germline values: CDR1 LGHNA, CDR2 YSLEER. The length of the CDR3 is 16 residues. In DNA, the CDR3 is TGCGCCAGCAGCCAAGATGGGAGTAACCACCACTACGAGCAGTACTTC. Amino acids: CASSQDGSNHHYEQYF.

The CDR3 loop reads CASSYSTGSTDTQYF. DNA for the CDR3: TGTGCCAGCAGTTACTCGACAGGGAGCACAGATACGCAGTATTTT. This sequence joins TRBV6-5 and TRBJ2-3; 7 positions match TRBD1. The V gene's germline CDR1 is MNHEY and CDR2 SVGAGI. The CDR3 covers 15 residues. V dropped 0 bases and J dropped 0; count of bases not matched to a gene: 0.

This clone was detected a few times. The genes are TRBV27 and TRBJ2-5, with 7 positions matching TRBD2. V shed 7 bases, J shed 5 bases, and the junction held 13 bases outside the gene matches. This CDR3 region has 15 residues. Germline CDR1 and CDR2: MNHEY and SMNVEV (reference sequence). CDR3 sequence: CASTLQGGAEETQYF. The CDR3, as DNA: TGTGCCAGCACCCTCCAGGGAGGGGCAGAGGAGACCCAGTACTTC.

The gene calls are TRBV28 and TRBJ1-2; no firm D call. The germline gives CDR1 MDHEN, CDR2 SYDVKM. The CDR3 has 12 residues. The germline V and J ends were trimmed by 10 bases and 5 bases, with 14 bases remaining between them. This CDR3 reads CATEEGRYGYTF. The DNA for the CDR3 is TGTGCCACCGAGGAAGGCAGATATGGCTACACCTTC.

The chain employs TRBV27 and TRBJ2-3, with 7 positions matching TRBD2. After removal of 7 bases from V and 2 bases from J, the junction contained 15 bases not matched to a gene. This CDR3 has 17 amino acids. CDR1 and CDR2 from the germline V gene are MNHEY and SMNVEV (reference sequence). The CDR3 bases are TGTGCCAGCACCTCCGGAGCGCTAGCGGAGTACACAGATACGCAGTATTTT. It specifies CASTSGALAEYTDTQYF.

This chain links TRBV6-5 with TRBJ2-5, with TRBD2 as a possible D gene (7 bases). V was cut by 5 bases and J by 11 bases, with 12 bases left in between. Germline V gives CDR1 MNHEY, CDR2 SVGAGI. The CDR3 consists of 11 residues. The CDR3 region is CASSLGGEQYF. The CDR3 DNA reads TGTGCCAGCAGTCTAGGGGGGGAGCAGTACTTC.

This chain connects TRBV2 to TRBJ2-2, with D possibly TRBD1 on 6 matching bases. Germline V CDR1 and CDR2: SNHLY, FYNNEI. The CDR3 extends over 15 amino acids. V lost 0 bases, J lost 6 bases, and 11 bases lay in between. CDR3 coding DNA: TGTGCCAGCAGTGAAGCCGGCAGGGGTTCCGGGGAGCTGTTTTTT. This gives the protein CASSEAGRGSGELFF.

The chain carries TRBV5-1 and TRBJ2-1; 7 bases match TRBD2. Germline CDR1 and CDR2: SGHRS and YFSETQ. The junction had 2 bases not matched to a gene; V was cut back by 0 bases and J by 8 bases. The CDR3 is 13 amino acids. This CDR3 is CASSLVGGDEQFF. CDR3 nucleotides: TGCGCCAGCAGCTTGGTGGGGGGGGATGAGCAGTTCTTC.

This clone was seen only a few times. CDR3 region: CASHSGSHTGELFF. In DNA, the CDR3 is TGCGCCAGCCATAGCGGGAGCCACACCGGGGAGCTGTTTTTT. The chain combines TRBV23-1 with TRBJ2-2; TRBD2 aligns across 9 bases. TRBV23-1 is noted as an ORF with a role that remains uncertain. The CDR3 is 14 amino acids. V lost 8 bases and J lost 3; bases outside the gene matches: 4.

A few counts support this clone. V gene TRBV6-5 combines with J gene TRBJ2-1, with 9 bases fitting TRBD2. The length of the CDR3 is 13 residues. Trimming cost V 8 bases and J 7 bases; bases outside gene matches: 6. Germline lookup yields CDR1 MNHEY and CDR2 SVGAGI. In DNA, the CDR3 is TGTGCCAGCGTGGCGGGGGGGCGGAATGAGCAGTTCTTC. Encoded protein: CASVAGGRNEQFF.

The chain joins TRBV15 to TRBJ1-5; the match to TRBD1 covers 9 bases. Germline CDR1 reads LNHNV; CDR2 reads YYDKDF (reference sequence). The length of the CDR3 is 17 residues. Germline trimming cut 5 bases from V and 4 bases from J; bases unmatched to any gene: 12. The CDR3 spells CATSGGNRGLGNQPQHF. Here the CDR3 DNA reads TGTGCCACCAGCGGGGGAAACAGGGGGCTGGGTAATCAGCCCCAGCATTTT.

The chain joins TRBV19 to TRBJ1-6; D call uncertain. The ends were cut back, 0 bases at V and 4 bases at J, with 10 bases in the middle. CDR1 LNHDA and CDR2 SQIVND come from the germline V gene (reference sequence). The CDR3 totals 16 residues. CDR3 amino acids: CASSIEAGQYNSPLHF. The CDR3 coding sequence is TGTGCCAGTAGTATAGAGGCAGGCCAATATAATTCACCCCTCCACTTT.

This clone came up a few times. V is TRBV5-4 and J is TRBJ1-3; no clear D gene. Germline lookup yields CDR1 SGHNT and CDR2 YYREEE (reference sequence). The V end lost 2 bases, the J end lost 0 bases, and 6 bases lay between the germline ends. This CDR3 is built from 14 residues. Here the CDR3 DNA reads TGTGCCAGCAGCTTACAAAGCTCTGGAAACACCATATATTTT. Translated: CASSLQSSGNTIYF.

The chain combines TRBV27 with TRBJ2-3; 14 positions match TRBD2. Germline assignment: CDR1 MNHEY and CDR2 SMNVEV (reference sequence). The CDR3 totals 16 residues. Unmatched junction bases numbered 7, after V lost 6 bases and J lost 5 bases. This CDR3 reads CASSLGLAGAGDTQYF. The CDR3 coding sequence is TGTGCCAGCAGCTTGGGACTAGCGGGAGCCGGAGATACGCAGTATTTT.